This T cell receptor (beta chain) was recovered during a study of T cell changes during pregnancy in multiple sclerosis. V lost 4 bases, J lost 5 bases, and 9 bases lay in between. Germline V gives CDR1 SQVTM, CDR2 ANQGSEA. CDR3 length: 11 amino acids. Profiled with immunoSEQ multiplex PCR; TCRdb holds only in-frame clones, not every one. Altogether approximately 100,000 clones are present, around 92% being singletons, with the ten largest covering 3.1%. Sequenced material: peripheral blood, taken in the second trimester of pregnancy. The clonotype comes from a female donor with multiple sclerosis, enrolled in a pregnancy study. This chain uses TRBV29-1 with TRBJ2-7, with TRBD1 as a possible D gene (6 bases). CDR3 DNA: TGCAGCGTTGCTGCAGGGGACGAGCAGTACTTC. Its translation: CSVAAGDEQYF.